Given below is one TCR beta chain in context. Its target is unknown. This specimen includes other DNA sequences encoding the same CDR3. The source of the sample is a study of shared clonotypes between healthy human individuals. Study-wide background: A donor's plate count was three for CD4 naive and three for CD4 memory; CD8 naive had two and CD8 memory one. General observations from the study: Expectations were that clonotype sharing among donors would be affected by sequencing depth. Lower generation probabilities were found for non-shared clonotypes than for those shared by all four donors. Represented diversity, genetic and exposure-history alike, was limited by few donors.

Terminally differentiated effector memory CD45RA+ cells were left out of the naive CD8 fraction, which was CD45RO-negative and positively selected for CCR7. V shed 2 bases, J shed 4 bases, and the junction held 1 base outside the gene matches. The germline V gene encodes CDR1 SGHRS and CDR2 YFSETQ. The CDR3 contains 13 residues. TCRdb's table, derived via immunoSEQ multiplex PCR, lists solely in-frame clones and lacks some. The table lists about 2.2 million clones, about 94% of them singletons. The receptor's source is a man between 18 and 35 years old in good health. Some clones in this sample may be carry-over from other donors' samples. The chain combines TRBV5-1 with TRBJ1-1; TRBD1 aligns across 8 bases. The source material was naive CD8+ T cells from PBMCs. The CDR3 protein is CASSFTGGTEAFF. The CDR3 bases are TGCGCCAGCAGCTTCACAGGGGGCACTGAAGCTTTCTTT.